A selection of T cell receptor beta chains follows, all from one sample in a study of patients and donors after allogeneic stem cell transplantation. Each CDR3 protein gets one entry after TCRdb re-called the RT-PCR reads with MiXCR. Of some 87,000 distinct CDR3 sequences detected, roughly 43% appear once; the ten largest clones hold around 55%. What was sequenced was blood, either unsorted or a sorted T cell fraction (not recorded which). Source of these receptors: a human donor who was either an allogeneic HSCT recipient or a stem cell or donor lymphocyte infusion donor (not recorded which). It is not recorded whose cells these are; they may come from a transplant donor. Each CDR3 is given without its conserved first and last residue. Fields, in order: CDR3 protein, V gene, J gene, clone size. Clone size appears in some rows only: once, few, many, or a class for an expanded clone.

CDR3aa: ASSQDSRAGGVRNTEAF; v_gene: TRBV4-3; j_gene: TRBJ1-1; abundance: -
CDR3aa: SAARGLNTEAF; v_gene: TRBV29-1; j_gene: TRBJ1-1; abundance: -
CDR3aa: ATSPRQGAPGGYT; v_gene: TRBV15; j_gene: TRBJ1-2; abundance: -
CDR3aa: SAPGQVLVGEAF; v_gene: TRBV20-1; j_gene: TRBJ1-1; abundance: few
CDR3aa: ASSWTDQPQH; v_gene: TRBV12-3/TRBV12-4; j_gene: TRBJ1-5; abundance: few
CDR3aa: ASSFPWGGGSPLH; v_gene: TRBV28; j_gene: TRBJ1-6; abundance: few
CDR3aa: SVLLGRGRENEQF; v_gene: TRBV29-1; j_gene: TRBJ2-1; abundance: -
CDR3aa: SVATNEKLF; v_gene: TRBV29-1; j_gene: TRBJ1-4; abundance: few
CDR3aa: ASSPGSYNEQF; v_gene: TRBV9; j_gene: TRBJ2-1; abundance: -
CDR3aa: ASSYLPQQGLGYT; v_gene: TRBV28; j_gene: TRBJ1-2; abundance: -
CDR3aa: SARVGSATNEKLF; v_gene: TRBV20-1; j_gene: TRBJ1-4; abundance: few
CDR3aa: ASSVDGDTQY; v_gene: TRBV9; j_gene: TRBJ2-3; abundance: -
CDR3aa: ASTLDRPYEQY; v_gene: TRBV28; j_gene: TRBJ2-7; abundance: -
CDR3aa: ASSLTDRQGYEKLF; v_gene: TRBV5-1; j_gene: TRBJ1-4; abundance: few
CDR3aa: ASRPDRSYGYT; v_gene: TRBV6-5; j_gene: TRBJ1-2; abundance: -
CDR3aa: ASSSLTGGYT; v_gene: TRBV12-3/TRBV12-4; j_gene: TRBJ1-2; abundance: -
CDR3aa: ASRNAGRAPGQPQH; v_gene: TRBV28; j_gene: TRBJ1-5; abundance: few
CDR3aa: ASSQNPSWTNTEAF; v_gene: TRBV14; j_gene: TRBJ1-1; abundance: -
CDR3aa: ATSTTGNIQY; v_gene: TRBV15; j_gene: TRBJ2-4; abundance: -
CDR3aa: ASSLERTEAF; v_gene: TRBV7-2; j_gene: TRBJ1-1; abundance: few
CDR3aa: ATSRPVPGYGYT; v_gene: TRBV15; j_gene: TRBJ1-2; abundance: -
CDR3aa: ASSSGPNQPQH; v_gene: TRBV5-1; j_gene: TRBJ1-5; abundance: few
CDR3aa: ASSQLVLNTEAF; v_gene: TRBV4-1; j_gene: TRBJ1-1; abundance: -
CDR3aa: ASSPAGTSGAGDTQY; v_gene: TRBV5-1; j_gene: TRBJ2-3; abundance: -
CDR3aa: ASSRTTGGDGYT; v_gene: TRBV28; j_gene: TRBJ1-2; abundance: few
CDR3aa: ASSLSGINYGYT; v_gene: TRBV7-8; j_gene: TRBJ1-2; abundance: few
CDR3aa: ASSRTGVGTEAF; v_gene: TRBV7-2; j_gene: TRBJ1-1; abundance: -
CDR3aa: AISPGPQEGGYT; v_gene: TRBV10-3; j_gene: TRBJ1-2; abundance: few
CDR3aa: ASSTDRVTEAF; v_gene: TRBV6-6; j_gene: TRBJ1-1; abundance: -
CDR3aa: ASSLNFGETQY; v_gene: TRBV7-3; j_gene: TRBJ2-5; abundance: -
CDR3aa: ASSLEGANQPQH; v_gene: TRBV7-8; j_gene: TRBJ1-5; abundance: -
CDR3aa: ASSHPDVYREVSYNEQF; v_gene: TRBV6-2/TRBV6-3; j_gene: TRBJ2-1; abundance: few
CDR3aa: ASSVALSSGSGNTIY; v_gene: TRBV9; j_gene: TRBJ1-3; abundance: few
CDR3aa: ASSRPGAGDQPQH; v_gene: TRBV12-3/TRBV12-4; j_gene: TRBJ1-5; abundance: -
CDR3aa: ASRYSGSRYNEQF; v_gene: TRBV28; j_gene: TRBJ2-1; abundance: -
CDR3aa: ASSGGEPGSGNTIY; v_gene: TRBV28; j_gene: TRBJ1-3; abundance: -
CDR3aa: ASSPVIATNEKLF; v_gene: TRBV7-8; j_gene: TRBJ1-4; abundance: -
CDR3aa: ASSIYSGINEQF; v_gene: TRBV12-3/TRBV12-4; j_gene: TRBJ2-1; abundance: few
CDR3aa: ASRDYDIQY; v_gene: TRBV5-1; j_gene: TRBJ2-4; abundance: -
CDR3aa: ASSTRGEEAF; v_gene: TRBV2; j_gene: TRBJ1-1; abundance: -
CDR3aa: ASSQGHRALYGYT; v_gene: TRBV4-1; j_gene: TRBJ1-2; abundance: -
CDR3aa: SARDHGRGPEAF; v_gene: TRBV20-1; j_gene: TRBJ1-1; abundance: few
CDR3aa: ASRGQGQLF; v_gene: TRBV12-3/TRBV12-4; j_gene: TRBJ1-4; abundance: -
CDR3aa: ASSPTGYAYNEQF; v_gene: TRBV5-5; j_gene: TRBJ2-1; abundance: -